This T cell receptor beta chain was found in a study of post-analysis software for immune sequencing data. Included in the TCR beta cDNA libraries were unique molecular identifiers. TCRdb re-called the PCR reads with MiXCR, one entry per CDR3 protein. This repertoire shows approximately 730,000 distinct CDR3 sequences, about half found once; its top ten account for approximately 4.4%. Broader study findings: Comparison of patients with controls showed 5 or 6 TRBV segments more frequent in patients, TRBV5-6, TRBV5-1 and TRBV20-1 among them. With F measure, samples from one preparation batch clustered together strongly. Multiple sclerosis was associated with a significant reduction in normalized Chao1 diversity relative to controls.

CDR1 and CDR2 (germline): SEHNR, FQNEAQ (reference sequence). This CDR3 has 17 residues. Worth noting for this clonotype: Antigen unknown.

The TCR comes from a girl between 10 and 17 years old with multiple sclerosis. Sequencing was performed on blood. The chain combines TRBV7-9 with TRBJ2-5; TRBD2 agrees at 11 bases. Near its end, the DNA agrees better with TRBJ2-7, so the J call may be wrong. In nucleotides, the CDR3 is TGTGCCAGCAGCCCGGGACTAGCGGAGGGTCTGTTCTACGAGCAGTACTTC. Translated: CASSPGLAEGLFYEQYF.